Listed below are T cell receptor beta chains from one sample, sequenced in a study of blood T cell repertoires in COVID-19. Libraries were prepared by immunoSEQ multiplex PCR; TCRdb keeps only in-frame clonotypes and omits some of them. The sample contains under 250,000 clones, 80% to 90% of which appear only once. Sequencing was carried out using PBMCs or T cells enriched from blood (not recorded which). The receptors stem from a woman under 30 in a cohort exposed to, infected with or recovered from COVID-19 (not recorded which). Both conserved end residues are part of each CDR3. The D gene is left open where the match is weak. Expanded clones get a size class; other rows say once, few or many, or leave the size out.

>TRBV30|TRBJ2-1|TRBD2|NA
TGTGCCTGCAAACTAGCGGGAGGCGGGAATGAGCAGTTCTTC
CACKLAGGGNEQFF
>TRBV29-1|TRBJ2-5|TRBD1|NA
TGCAGCGTTGAGGTGGACAGGGATGAGACCCAGTACTTC
CSVEVDRDETQYF
>TRBV29-1|TRBJ2-1|TRBD2|once
TGCAGCGTTGGGGGTGCTAGCGGGAGCTCCTACAATGAGCAGTTCTTC
CSVGGASGSSYNEQFF
>TRBV3-1/TRBV3-2|TRBJ2-3|TRBD1|NA
TGTGCCAGCAGCGACGGGACAGCGAGCACAGATACGCAGTATTTT
CASSDGTASTDTQYF
>TRBV7-8|TRBJ1-4|TRBD1|few
TGTGCCAGCAGCTCCGTCACAGGGGGCGCGGATAATGAAAAACTGTTTTTT
CASSSVTGGADNEKLFF
>TRBV19|TRBJ1-1|TRBD1|NA
TGTGCCAGTACCCTCCGGGACAGGGGTTCCGAAGCTTTCTTT
CASTLRDRGSEAFF
>TRBV5-1|TRBJ2-5|TRBD1|NA
TGCGCCAGCAGCCAGGACAGGGGGCGCGGAGAGACCCAGTACTTC
CASSQDRGRGETQYF
>TRBV7-9|TRBJ1-3|NA|NA
TGTGCCAGCAGCTTATACAGCCTCTCTGGAAACACCATATATTTT
CASSLYSLSGNTIYF
>TRBV7-3|TRBJ2-5|TRBD1|NA
TGTGCCAGCAGCTCCGGACAGGGGGCGCAAGAGACCCAGTACTTC
CASSSGQGAQETQYF
>TRBV4-1|TRBJ2-1|TRBD2|few
TGCGCCAGCAGCCAAGATAAGGGACTAGCGGGAGATGAGCAGTTCTTC
CASSQDKGLAGDEQFF
>TRBV10-3|TRBJ2-2|TRBD1|NA
TGTGCCATCAGTGACCCGGACAGGGGGCAGATCGGGGAGCTGTTTTTT
CAISDPDRGQIGELFF
>TRBV13|TRBJ2-7|NA|NA
TGTGCCAGCAGCTTAGACAGGGATAGAGAGCAGTACTTC
CASSLDRDREQYF
>TRBV6-5|TRBJ2-2|TRBD2|NA
TGTGCCAGCAATCAGCGGGGGAGCTCCGGGGAGCTGTTTTTT
CASNQRGSSGELFF
>TRBV7-9|TRBJ1-1|NA|NA
TGTGCCAGCGACGGGGGGCGGACTGAAGCTTTCTTT
CASDGGRTEAFF
>TRBV6-2/TRBV6-3|TRBJ2-1|TRBD1|NA
TGTGCCAGCAGTTACGGGACAGGGATGTGGATCTTC
CASSYGTGMWIF
>TRBV2|TRBJ1-2|NA|NA
TGTGCCAGCAGTGACTTAGGGGGATATGGCTACACCTTC
CASSDLGGYGYTF
>TRBV9|TRBJ2-5|NA|NA
TGTGCCAGCAGCGTAGGGCCGAACCAAGAGACCCAGTACTTC
CASSVGPNQETQYF
>TRBV5-6|TRBJ2-7|TRBD1|NA
TGTGCCAGCAGCTTCAGGGGGCTAACCTACGAGCAGTACTTC
CASSFRGLTYEQYF
>TRBV19|TRBJ1-1|NA|NA
TGTGCCAGTAGTATGGCCTCTCGGAACACTGAAGCTTTCTTT
CASSMASRNTEAFF
>TRBV5-1|TRBJ2-2|NA|NA
TGCGCCAGCAGAACCGGGACAACCCTCACCGGGGAGCTGTTTTTT
CASRTGTTLTGELFF
>TRBV19|TRBJ2-2|NA|NA
TGTGCCAGTAGTGTACTAGCGAACACCGGGGAGCTGTTTTTT
CASSVLANTGELFF
>TRBV15|TRBJ2-1|NA|NA
TGTGCCACCAGCAGAGACCCCGGGAGCTCCAATGAGCAGTTCTTC
CATSRDPGSSNEQFF
>TRBV14|TRBJ2-2|NA|NA
TGTGCCAGCAGCCAACCTCGCGGGGTGAACACCGGGGAGCTGTTTTTT
CASSQPRGVNTGELFF
>TRBV3-1/TRBV3-2|TRBJ1-1|TRBD1|NA
TGTGCCAGCAGCCAAGACCCGATCCTCCTCGAGAGACAGGGGAAGGAAGCTTTCTTT
CASSQDPILLERQGKEAFF